The source of this T cell receptor beta chain is a study of pediatric ulcerative colitis. Whole-study findings and limits: Compared with controls, ulcerative colitis showed greater blood-rectum clone sharing. In rectum, acute severe colitis had expanded clones and less diversity.

Sequencing was at survey level. This table comes from immunoSEQ multiplex PCR, and its TCRdb copy is limited to in-frame clones, with some not included. This table holds about 64,000 clones, 77% found once. Germline loops: CDR1 MGHDK, CDR2 SYGVNS. The CDR3 loop spans 13 amino acids. Trimming pared 1 base from V and 4 bases from J, leaving 7 bases between. The diagnostic colonoscopy in ulcerative colitis patients preceded any immunosuppressive treatment. Points on this clone: Its cognate antigen is unknown.

The rearrangement uses TRBV25-1 and TRBJ1-2, with unresolved D. The receptor was isolated from a boy younger than 18 with moderate ulcerative colitis. The source material was blood. In DNA, the CDR3 is TGTGCCAGCAGTGAATCAAGGACCTATGGCTACACCTTC. Amino acid sequence: CASSESRTYGYTF.